Presented here are 6 T cell receptor beta chains from one specimen sequenced in a study of control samples from healthy donors and cancer patients. Only in-frame clones appear in the TCRdb table, and some are missing; sequencing was by immunoSEQ multiplex PCR. The data show around 100,000 clones, about 89% seen once. The material sequenced was blood. These receptors all stem from a man younger than 45 in good health.

In its sample, this clone was seen once. V gene TRBV11-1 combines with J gene TRBJ2-3; possible D gene TRBD2, 7 bases. V was cut by 3 bases and J by 4 bases, with 14 bases left in between. This CDR3 has 15 residues. Germline loops: CDR1 SGHAT, CDR2 FQDESV (reference sequence). The CDR3: CASSLDGGGPDTQYF. CDR3 nucleotide sequence: TGTGCCAGCAGCTTGGATGGGGGGGGCCCAGATACGCAGTATTTT.

CDR3 coding DNA: TGTGCCAGCAGTCCCCAACGGGAGGGCTATGGCTACACCTTC. Translating it yields CASSPQREGYGYTF. This chain uses TRBV3-1 (or the pseudogene TRBV3-2) with TRBJ1-2; D remains ambiguous. Between the trimmed V and J ends, which lost 6 bases and 4 bases, there was a span of 15 bases. Germline V CDR1 and CDR2: LGHDT, YNNKEL (reference sequence). This CDR3 region has 14 residues.

The V gene is TRBV4-3, the J gene TRBJ1-1; no firm D call. V lost 9 bases, J lost 0 bases, and 26 bases lay in between. Germline V CDR1 and CDR2: LGHNA, YSLEER. This CDR3 has 18 residues. Here the CDR3 reads CASTNRTFRRRMNTEAFF. The CDR3 DNA is TGCGCCAGTACCAACCGGACTTTTAGACGGCGCATGAACACTGAAGCTTTCTTT.

This clone was picked up one time. This rearrangement joins TRBV25-1 to TRBJ2-2, with TRBD2 as a possible D gene (7 bases). The V gene lost 5 bases and the J gene lost 5 bases, with 12 bases spanning the gap. This CDR3 is 14 amino acids long. Germline assignment: CDR1 MGHDK and CDR2 SYGVNS. In nucleotides, the CDR3 is TGTGCCAGCAGTAAACAGGGAGGGACCGGGGAGCTGTTTTTT. This translates into CASSKQGGTGELFF.

This clone turned up a few times. The CDR3 DNA sequence: TGTGCCAGCAGCATCCCCCAGGGGCCTAACTATGGCTACACCTTC. As protein: CASSIPQGPNYGYTF. The V call is TRBV7-9, the J call TRBJ1-2; D may be TRBD1 (6 bases). The CDR3 covers 15 residues. The V end lost 5 bases, the J end lost 0 bases, and 13 bases lay between the germline ends. CDR1 is SEHNR and CDR2 is FQNEAQ in the germline V gene (reference sequence).

This rearrangement joins TRBV7-2 to TRBJ2-6, with D uncertain. The V and J ends lost 8 bases and 0 bases respectively, with 8 bases between them. Germline CDR1 is SGHTA and CDR2 is FQGNSA. This CDR3 has 14 residues. The CDR3 reads CASRFASGANVLTF. DNA of the CDR3: TGTGCCAGCCGTTTCGCCTCTGGGGCCAACGTCCTGACTTTC.